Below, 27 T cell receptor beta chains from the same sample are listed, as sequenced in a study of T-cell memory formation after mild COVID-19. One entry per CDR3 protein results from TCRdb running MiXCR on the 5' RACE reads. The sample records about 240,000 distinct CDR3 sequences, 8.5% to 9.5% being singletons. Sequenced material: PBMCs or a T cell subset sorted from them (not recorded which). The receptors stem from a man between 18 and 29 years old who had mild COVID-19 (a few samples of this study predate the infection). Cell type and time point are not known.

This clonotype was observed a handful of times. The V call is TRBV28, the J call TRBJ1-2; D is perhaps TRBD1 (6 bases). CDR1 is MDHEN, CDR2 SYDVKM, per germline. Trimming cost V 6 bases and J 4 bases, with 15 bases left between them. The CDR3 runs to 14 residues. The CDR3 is CASRYREAGYGYTF. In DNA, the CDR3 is TGTGCCAGCAGATACAGGGAAGCCGGCTATGGCTACACCTTC.

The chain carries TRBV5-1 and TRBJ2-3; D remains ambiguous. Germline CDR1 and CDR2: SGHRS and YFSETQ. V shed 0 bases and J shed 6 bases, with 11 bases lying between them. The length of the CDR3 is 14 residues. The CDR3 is CASSLATWPDTQYF. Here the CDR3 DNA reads TGCGCCAGCAGCTTGGCCACATGGCCGGATACGCAGTATTTT.

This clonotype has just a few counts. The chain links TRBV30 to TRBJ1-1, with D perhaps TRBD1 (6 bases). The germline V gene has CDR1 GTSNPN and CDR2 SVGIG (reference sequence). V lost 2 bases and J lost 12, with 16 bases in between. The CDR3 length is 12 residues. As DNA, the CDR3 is TGTGCCTGGAGTACACCCTGGGGGCAGTCTTTCTTT. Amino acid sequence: CAWSTPWGQSFF.

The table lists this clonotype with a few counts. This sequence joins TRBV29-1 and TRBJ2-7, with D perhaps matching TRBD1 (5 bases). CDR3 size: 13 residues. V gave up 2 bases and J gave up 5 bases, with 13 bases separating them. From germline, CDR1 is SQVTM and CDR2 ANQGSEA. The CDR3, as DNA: TGCAGCGTTGAATCAGGGATTCGCGACGAGCAGTACTTC. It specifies CSVESGIRDEQYF.

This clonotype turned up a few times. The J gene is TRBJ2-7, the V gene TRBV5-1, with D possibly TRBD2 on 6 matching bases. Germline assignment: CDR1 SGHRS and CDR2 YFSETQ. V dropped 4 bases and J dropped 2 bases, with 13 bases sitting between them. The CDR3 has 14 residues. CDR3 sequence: CASSPGLPAYEQYF. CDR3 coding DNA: TGCGCCAGCAGCCCGGGACTCCCGGCCTACGAGCAGTACTTC.

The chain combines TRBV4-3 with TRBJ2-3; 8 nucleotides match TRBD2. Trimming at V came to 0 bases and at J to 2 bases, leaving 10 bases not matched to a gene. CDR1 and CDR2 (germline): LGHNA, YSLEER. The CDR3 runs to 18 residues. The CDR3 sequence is CASSQEPPAGVTTDTQYF. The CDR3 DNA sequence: TGCGCCAGCAGCCAAGAACCCCCAGCGGGGGTTACCACAGATACGCAGTATTTT.

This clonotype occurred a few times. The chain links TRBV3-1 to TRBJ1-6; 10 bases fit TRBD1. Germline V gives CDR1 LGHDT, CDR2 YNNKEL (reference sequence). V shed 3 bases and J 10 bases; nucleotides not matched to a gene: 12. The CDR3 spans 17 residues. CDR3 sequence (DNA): TGTGCCAGCAGCCACGGACAGGGGGATTCCACGGGCTCACCCCTCCACTTT. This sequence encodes CASSHGQGDSTGSPLHF.

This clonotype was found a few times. CDR3 sequence reads: CASSASTGHDYEQYF. In DNA, the CDR3 is TGTGCCAGCAGCGCGAGCACGGGACACGACTACGAGCAGTACTTC. The V call is TRBV7-6, the J call TRBJ2-7, with a tentative D call TRBD1 (6 bases). In germline, CDR1 is SGHVS, CDR2 FNYEAQ. Trimming cost V 5 bases and J 3 bases, with 17 bases left between them. This CDR3 has 15 residues.

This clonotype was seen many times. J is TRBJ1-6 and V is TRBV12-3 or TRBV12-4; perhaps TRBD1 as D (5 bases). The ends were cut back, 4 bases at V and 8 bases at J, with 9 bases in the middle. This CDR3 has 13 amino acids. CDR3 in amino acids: CASSSGADSPLHF. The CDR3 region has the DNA TGTGCCAGCAGTTCCGGGGCTGATTCACCCCTCCACTTT.

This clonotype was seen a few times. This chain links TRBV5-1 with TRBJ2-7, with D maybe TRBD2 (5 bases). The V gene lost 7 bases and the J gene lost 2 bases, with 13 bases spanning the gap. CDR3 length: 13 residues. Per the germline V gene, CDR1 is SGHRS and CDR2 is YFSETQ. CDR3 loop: CASGENQAYEQYF. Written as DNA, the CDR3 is TGCGCCAGCGGGGAGAACCAAGCCTACGAGCAGTACTTC.

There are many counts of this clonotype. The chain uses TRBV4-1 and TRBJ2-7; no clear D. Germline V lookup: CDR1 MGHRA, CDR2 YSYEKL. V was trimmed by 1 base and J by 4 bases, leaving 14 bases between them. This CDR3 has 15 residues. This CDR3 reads CASSQVSDRLYEQYF. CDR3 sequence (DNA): TGCGCCAGCAGCCAAGTGTCGGACCGCCTGTACGAGCAGTACTTC.

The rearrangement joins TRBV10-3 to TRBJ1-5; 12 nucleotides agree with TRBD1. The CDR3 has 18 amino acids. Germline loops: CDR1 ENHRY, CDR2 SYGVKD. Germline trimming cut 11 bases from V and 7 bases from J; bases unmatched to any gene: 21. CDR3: CALNKTSGTGGAGQPQHF. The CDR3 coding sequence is TGTGCCCTCAATAAGACCTCCGGGACAGGGGGCGCAGGGCAGCCCCAGCATTTT.

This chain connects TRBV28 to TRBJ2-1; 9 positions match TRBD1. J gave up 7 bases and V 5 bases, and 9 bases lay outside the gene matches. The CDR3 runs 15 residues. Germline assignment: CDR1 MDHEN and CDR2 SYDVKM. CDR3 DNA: TGTGCCAGCAGTCGGCCGGGACAGGGCCCTAATGAGCAGTTCTTC. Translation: CASSRPGQGPNEQFF.

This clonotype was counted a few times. The CDR3 region is CSATGVPGYTF. The CDR3 bases are TGCAGTGCTACAGGGGTTCCTGGCTACACCTTC. The chain uses TRBV20-1 and TRBJ1-2; D possibly corresponds to TRBD1 (6 bases). The CDR3 contains 11 residues. Germline V gives CDR1 DFQATT, CDR2 SNEGSKA (reference sequence). Between the trimmed V and J ends, which lost 4 bases and 7 bases, there was a span of 10 bases.

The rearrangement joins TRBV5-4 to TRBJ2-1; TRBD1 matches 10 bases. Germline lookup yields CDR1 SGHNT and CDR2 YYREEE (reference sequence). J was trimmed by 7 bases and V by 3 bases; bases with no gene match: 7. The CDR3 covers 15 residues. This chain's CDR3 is CASSYRDRGMNEQFF. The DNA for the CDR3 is TGTGCCAGCAGCTACCGGGACAGGGGAATGAATGAGCAGTTCTTC.

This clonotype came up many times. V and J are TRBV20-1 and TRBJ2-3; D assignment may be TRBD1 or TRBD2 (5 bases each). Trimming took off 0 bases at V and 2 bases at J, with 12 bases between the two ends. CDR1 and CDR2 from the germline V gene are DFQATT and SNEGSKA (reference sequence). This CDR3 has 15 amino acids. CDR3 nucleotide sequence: TGCAGTGCTAGAGAGCCGGGACGGGTCACAGATACGCAGTATTTT. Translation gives CSAREPGRVTDTQYF.

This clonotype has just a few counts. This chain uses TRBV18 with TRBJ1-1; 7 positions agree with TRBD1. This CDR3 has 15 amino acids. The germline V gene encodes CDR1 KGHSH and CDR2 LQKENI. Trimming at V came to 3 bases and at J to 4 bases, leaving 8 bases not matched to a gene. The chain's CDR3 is CASSPRDSLSTEAFF. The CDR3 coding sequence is TGTGCCAGCTCACCCCGGGACAGCCTTTCCACTGAAGCTTTCTTT.

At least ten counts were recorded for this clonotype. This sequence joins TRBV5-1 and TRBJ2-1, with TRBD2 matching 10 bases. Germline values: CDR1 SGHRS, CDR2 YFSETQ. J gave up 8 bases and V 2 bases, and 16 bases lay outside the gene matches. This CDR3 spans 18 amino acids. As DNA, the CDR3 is TGCGCCAGCAGCTTCCTGACACTAGCGGGGTTCCTTCGCGATGAGCAGTTCTTC. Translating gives CASSFLTLAGFLRDEQFF.

DNA for the CDR3: TGTGCCAGCAGCCGAGGGGTCGCCTACTCCTACGAGCAGTACGTC. The encoded protein is CASSRGVAYSYEQYV. V usage is TRBV11-2 and J usage is TRBJ2-7; the D call may be TRBD1 or TRBD2 (5 bases each). V was cut by 5 bases and J by 0 bases, with 14 bases left in between. CDR1 is SGHAT and CDR2 is FQNNGV in the germline V gene. The CDR3 covers 15 residues.

CDR3 DNA sequence: TGTGCCAGCAGCCGAAGCGGGGCCCCCTACAATGAGCAGTTCTTC. Protein product: CASSRSGAPYNEQFF. The V gene is TRBV6-6, the J gene TRBJ2-1, with 7 positions matching TRBD2. The V and J ends lost 6 bases and 2 bases, in that order; junction bases with no gene match: 7. Germline-derived CDR1 and CDR2 are MNHNY and SVGAGI (reference sequence). The CDR3 length is 15 residues.

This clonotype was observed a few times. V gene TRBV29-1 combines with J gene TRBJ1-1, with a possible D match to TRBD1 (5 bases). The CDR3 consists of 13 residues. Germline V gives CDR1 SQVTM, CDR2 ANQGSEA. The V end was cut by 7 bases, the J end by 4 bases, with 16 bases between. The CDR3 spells CSGLSGVGTEAFF. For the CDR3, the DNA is TGCAGCGGCCTGTCGGGGGTGGGCACTGAAGCTTTCTTT.

The CDR3 DNA sequence: TGTGCCAGCAGTGAAGGGACTGCTTTTGGGCAGTTCTTC. Protein: CASSEGTAFGQFF. This sequence joins TRBV2 and TRBJ2-1; D is possibly TRBD2 (5 bases). Germline assignment: CDR1 SNHLY and CDR2 FYNNEI. This CDR3 spans 13 amino acids. V lost 1 base to trimming and J lost 12 bases, with 13 bases between them.

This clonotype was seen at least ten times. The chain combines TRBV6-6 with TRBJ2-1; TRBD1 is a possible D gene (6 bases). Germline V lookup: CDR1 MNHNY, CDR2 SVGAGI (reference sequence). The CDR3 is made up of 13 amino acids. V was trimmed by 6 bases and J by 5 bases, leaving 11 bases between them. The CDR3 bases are TGTGCCAGCAGCGGGACACCCCACAATGAGCAGTTCTTC. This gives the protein CASSGTPHNEQFF.

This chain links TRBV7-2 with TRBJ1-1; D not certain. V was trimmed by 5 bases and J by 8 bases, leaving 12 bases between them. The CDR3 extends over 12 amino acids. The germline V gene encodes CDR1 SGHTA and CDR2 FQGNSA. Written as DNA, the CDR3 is TGTGCCAGCAGCCAATACGAACGGGAAGCTTTCTTT. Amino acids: CASSQYEREAFF.

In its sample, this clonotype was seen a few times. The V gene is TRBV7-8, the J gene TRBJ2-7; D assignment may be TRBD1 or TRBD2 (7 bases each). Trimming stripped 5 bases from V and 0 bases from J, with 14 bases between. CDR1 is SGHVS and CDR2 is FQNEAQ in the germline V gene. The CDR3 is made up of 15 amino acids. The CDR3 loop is CASSTRGGFSYEQYV. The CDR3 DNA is TGTGCCAGCAGCACCAGGGGGGGTTTCTCCTACGAGCAGTACGTC.

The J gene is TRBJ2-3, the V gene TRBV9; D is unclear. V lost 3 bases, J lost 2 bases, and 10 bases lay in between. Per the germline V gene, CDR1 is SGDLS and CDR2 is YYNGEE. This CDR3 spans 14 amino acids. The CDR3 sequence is CASSERPITDTQYF. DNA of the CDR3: TGTGCCAGCAGCGAGAGGCCTATCACAGATACGCAGTATTTT.

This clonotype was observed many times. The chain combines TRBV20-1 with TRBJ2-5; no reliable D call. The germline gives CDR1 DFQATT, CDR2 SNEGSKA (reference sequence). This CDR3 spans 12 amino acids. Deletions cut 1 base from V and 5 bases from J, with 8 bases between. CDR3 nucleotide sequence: TGCAGTGCTAGAGTCCTGGGGGAGACCCAGTACTTC. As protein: CSARVLGETQYF.